This entry describes one TCR beta chain. Around 9 milliliters of peripheral blood were drawn from each donor into EDTA-treated tubes. There were at least 5.5 micrograms of total RNA extracted from every sample. The data were obtained in a study of blood T cells in healthy people across ages. V dropped 6 bases and J dropped 0 bases, with 8 bases sitting between them. The CDR3 extends over 12 amino acids. Germline assignment: CDR1 DFQATT and CDR2 SNEGSKA (reference sequence). Primers used in a second PCR of about 7 to 12 cycles were a sample-barcoded 5' primer and a J-beta primer mix. Per sample, CDR3-containing paired-end reads numbered at least 2.5 million. One entry per CDR3 protein, called by TCRdb with MiXCR from the 5' RACE reads. The sample contains 550,000 to 600,000 distinct CDR3 sequences, roughly a quarter of which appear only once.

Sequencing was performed on blood. The sequence came from a woman aged 70-85 years in good health. This chain links TRBV20-1 with TRBJ1-1; no reliable D call. In nucleotides, the CDR3 is TGCAGTGCCATTCCTCTGAACACTGAAGCTTTCTTT. Its protein is CSAIPLNTEAFF.